These T cell receptor beta chains were read from a single sample in a study of graft-versus-host responses after intestinal transplantation. These receptors have no identified antigens. Repertoires were generated with immunoSEQ multiplex PCR, while TCRdb's copy carries only in-frame clones and drops some. Seen here are tens of thousands of clones, 85% to 95% observed once, and the top ten hold around 0.49%. Sequencing was performed on unstimulated CD8+ T cells sorted from spleen or lymph node cells, taken before intestinal transplant. These receptors were taken from a human donor who received an intestinal transplant. The CDR3 runs from the conserved cysteine through the conserved F or W. D genes are given only for firm matches. The size of a clone is reported for some rows only, either as once, few or many, or as a class for expanded clones.

v_gene: TRBV5-4
abundance: -
j_gene: TRBJ2-1
d_gene: TRBD1
CDR3nt: TGTGCCAGCAGCTGGGGACAGGGAGGAATCAATGAGCAGTTCTTC
CDR3aa: CASSWGQGGINEQFF

v_gene: TRBV30
abundance: few
j_gene: TRBJ1-2
d_gene: -
CDR3nt: TGTGCCTGGAGTGTAGGGGGAAGGGTTGGCTACACCTTC
CDR3aa: CAWSVGGRVGYTF

v_gene: TRBV13
abundance: few
j_gene: TRBJ1-1
d_gene: -
CDR3nt: TGTGCCAGCAGCTCAAGGACACCCCCCACTGAAGCTTTCTTT
CDR3aa: CASSSRTPPTEAFF

v_gene: TRBV19
abundance: -
j_gene: TRBJ2-7
d_gene: -
CDR3nt: TGTGCCAGTAGTATTGTGGGGGCGCAATACGAGCAGTACTTC
CDR3aa: CASSIVGAQYEQYF

v_gene: TRBV11-2
abundance: -
j_gene: TRBJ2-7
d_gene: -
CDR3nt: TGTGCCAGCGCATTCGGGGAGTTCTCCTACGAGCAGTACTTC
CDR3aa: CASAFGEFSYEQYF

v_gene: TRBV7-9
abundance: -
j_gene: TRBJ2-2
d_gene: -
CDR3nt: TGTGCCAGCAGCTCGTGGGCTGACGGCACCGGGGAGCTGTTTTTT
CDR3aa: CASSSWADGTGELFF

v_gene: TRBV6-1
abundance: -
j_gene: TRBJ2-7
d_gene: TRBD2
CDR3nt: TGTGCCAGCAGTTCTAGCGGCACCTACGAGCAGTACTTC
CDR3aa: CASSSSGTYEQYF

v_gene: TRBV13
abundance: -
j_gene: TRBJ2-1
d_gene: TRBD2
CDR3nt: TGTGCCAGCAGCGTACTCCTAGCGGGAATCTCCTACAATGAGCAGTTCTTC
CDR3aa: CASSVLLAGISYNEQFF

v_gene: TRBV9
abundance: -
j_gene: TRBJ1-2
d_gene: TRBD1
CDR3nt: TGTGCCAGCAGCGTAGGGGACAGTAACTATGGCTACACCTTC
CDR3aa: CASSVGDSNYGYTF

v_gene: TRBV7-9
abundance: -
j_gene: TRBJ1-2
d_gene: -
CDR3nt: TGTGCCAGCAGCTTAGCCCTATTTAATGGCTACACCTTC
CDR3aa: CASSLALFNGYTF

v_gene: TRBV19
abundance: -
j_gene: TRBJ2-5
d_gene: -
CDR3nt: TGTGCCAGTAGTATTGGAGGGGGCTATGTAGAGACCCAGTACTTC
CDR3aa: CASSIGGGYVETQYF

v_gene: TRBV7-9
abundance: once
j_gene: TRBJ2-1
d_gene: -
CDR3nt: TGTGCCAGCAGCTTATGGGGAGGTACTTCTAGGGAGCAGTTCTTC
CDR3aa: CASSLWGGTSREQFF

v_gene: TRBV9
abundance: -
j_gene: TRBJ2-3
d_gene: TRBD2
CDR3nt: TGTGCCAGCAGCCCTCGCGGGGGGACTAGCACAGATACGCAGTATTTT
CDR3aa: CASSPRGGTSTDTQYF

v_gene: TRBV27
abundance: few
j_gene: TRBJ2-7
d_gene: -
CDR3nt: TGTGCCAGCACCGCCCAGGGTGCCTACGAGCAGTACTTC
CDR3aa: CASTAQGAYEQYF

v_gene: TRBV19
abundance: -
j_gene: TRBJ1-1
d_gene: -
CDR3nt: TGTGCCAGTAGTACCTCGGACAGCTACACTGAAGCTTTCTTT
CDR3aa: CASSTSDSYTEAFF

v_gene: TRBV2
abundance: -
j_gene: TRBJ2-5
d_gene: -
CDR3nt: TGTGCCAGCGGGTTGGAGGAGACCCAGTACTTC
CDR3aa: CASGLEETQYF

v_gene: TRBV6-6
abundance: -
j_gene: TRBJ2-7
d_gene: -
CDR3nt: TGTGCCAGCGCCCCTAGGCCGGAACTTTACGAGCAGTACTTC
CDR3aa: CASAPRPELYEQYF

v_gene: TRBV4-1
abundance: -
j_gene: TRBJ2-1
d_gene: TRBD2
CDR3nt: TGCGCCAGCAGTCCCATAGCGGGGGACCTCAACAATGAGCAGTTCTTC
CDR3aa: CASSPIAGDLNNEQFF

v_gene: TRBV13
abundance: -
j_gene: TRBJ2-1
d_gene: TRBD1
CDR3nt: TGTGCCAGCAGCCCTCGGGACAGCAACCACTACAATGAGCAGTTCTTC
CDR3aa: CASSPRDSNHYNEQFF

v_gene: TRBV7-5
abundance: -
j_gene: TRBJ2-1
d_gene: -
CDR3nt: TGTGCCAGAAGCAAAATAGGGGAGACAGGGTCCTACAATGAGCAGTTCTTC
CDR3aa: CARSKIGETGSYNEQFF

v_gene: TRBV5-6
abundance: -
j_gene: TRBJ2-1
d_gene: TRBD1
CDR3nt: TGTGCCAGCAGCTTGCAGGGGGCCGGTGAGCAGTTCTTC
CDR3aa: CASSLQGAGEQFF

v_gene: TRBV9
abundance: -
j_gene: TRBJ2-1
d_gene: -
CDR3nt: TGTGCCAGCAGCCATTACAATGAGCAGTTCTTC
CDR3aa: CASSHYNEQFF

v_gene: TRBV29-1
abundance: -
j_gene: TRBJ2-1
d_gene: -
CDR3nt: TGCAGCGTTGAACGGGGAAGCTACAATGAGCAGTTCTTC
CDR3aa: CSVERGSYNEQFF

v_gene: TRBV7-7
abundance: -
j_gene: TRBJ1-4
d_gene: -
CDR3nt: TGTGCCAGCAGCGCCCTCGAGGGGGGGGAAAAACTGTTTTTT
CDR3aa: CASSALEGGEKLFF

v_gene: TRBV5-4
abundance: -
j_gene: TRBJ2-7
d_gene: TRBD2
CDR3nt: TGTGCCAGCAGCTTAGGGACTAGCGCCTACGAGCAGTACTTC
CDR3aa: CASSLGTSAYEQYF

v_gene: TRBV18
abundance: once
j_gene: TRBJ2-7
d_gene: -
CDR3nt: TGTGCCAGCTCACCAGAACAGGGCTCCTACGAGCAGTACTTC
CDR3aa: CASSPEQGSYEQYF

v_gene: TRBV29-1
abundance: -
j_gene: TRBJ1-3
d_gene: TRBD1
CDR3nt: TGCAGCGTCCTGACAGGGGTGGCTGGAAACACCATATATTTT
CDR3aa: CSVLTGVAGNTIYF

v_gene: TRBV7-8
abundance: -
j_gene: TRBJ2-7
d_gene: -
CDR3nt: TGTGCCAGCAGCTTTTTTATCAGCGGTAAACCCTACGAGCAGTACTTC
CDR3aa: CASSFFISGKPYEQYF

v_gene: TRBV19
abundance: -
j_gene: TRBJ2-2
d_gene: -
CDR3nt: TGTGCCAGTAGTTTTGTTTTAGCGAACACCGGGGAGCTGTTTTTT
CDR3aa: CASSFVLANTGELFF

v_gene: TRBV7-2
abundance: -
j_gene: TRBJ2-4
d_gene: TRBD2
CDR3nt: TGTGCCAGCAGCTTTTTTCTCACTAGCGGGGGTTACATTCAGTACTTC
CDR3aa: CASSFFLTSGGYIQYF

v_gene: TRBV5-6
abundance: -
j_gene: TRBJ2-5
d_gene: -
CDR3nt: TGTGCCAGCAACAACGCGGGTTACCAAGAGACCCAGTACTTC
CDR3aa: CASNNAGYQETQYF

v_gene: TRBV5-6
abundance: -
j_gene: TRBJ2-3
d_gene: -
CDR3nt: TGTGCCAGCAGCTTGGAAGGGGCAGATACGCAGTATTTT
CDR3aa: CASSLEGADTQYF

v_gene: TRBV19
abundance: -
j_gene: TRBJ2-5
d_gene: TRBD2
CDR3nt: TGTGCCAGTAGCTATACTAGCGGAGGGAACCAAGAGACCCAGTACTTC
CDR3aa: CASSYTSGGNQETQYF

v_gene: TRBV7-2
abundance: -
j_gene: TRBJ2-7
d_gene: -
CDR3nt: TGTGCCAGCAGCCCCAACTACGAGCAGTACTTC
CDR3aa: CASSPNYEQYF

v_gene: TRBV30
abundance: -
j_gene: TRBJ1-1
d_gene: TRBD1
CDR3nt: TGTGCCTGGAGTGTACGAGGGGACAGGGGGCGAGAGGAGAACACTGAAGCTTTCTTT
CDR3aa: CAWSVRGDRGREENTEAFF

v_gene: TRBV28
abundance: once
j_gene: TRBJ2-1
d_gene: -
CDR3nt: TGTGCCAGCAGTTTACGCCAGCGACTCTACAATGAGCAGTTCTTC
CDR3aa: CASSLRQRLYNEQFF

v_gene: TRBV6-1
abundance: -
j_gene: TRBJ2-1
d_gene: TRBD2
CDR3nt: TGTGCCAGCAGTGAAGCTCCAGCGGGGCCCTACAATGAGCAGTTCTTC
CDR3aa: CASSEAPAGPYNEQFF

v_gene: TRBV19
abundance: -
j_gene: TRBJ1-1
d_gene: -
CDR3nt: TGTGCCAGTAGTTCAAGACAGTTTCGGAACACTGAAGCTTTCTTT
CDR3aa: CASSSRQFRNTEAFF

v_gene: TRBV6-5
abundance: -
j_gene: TRBJ1-2
d_gene: -
CDR3nt: TGTGCCAGCAGTTACACGTGGACTTATGGCTACACCTTC
CDR3aa: CASSYTWTYGYTF